The 13 T cell receptor beta chains in this list originate from one sample, sequenced in a study of blood T cell repertoires in COVID-19. The table came from immunoSEQ multiplex PCR; TCRdb's copy has only in-frame clones and leaves some out. The sample includes 89,000 or so clones, roughly nine tenths of them seen just once. Sequencing was performed on peripheral blood. Source of these receptors: a man in his fifties with COVID-19, enrolled during active disease.

V and J are TRBV18 and TRBJ2-2; no reliable D call. Trimming took 2 bases from V and 6 from J, leaving 10 bases between them. This CDR3 is 14 amino acids long. Germline V lookup: CDR1 KGHSH, CDR2 LQKENI. This CDR3 reads CASSPVPMAGELFF. The DNA of the CDR3 is TGTGCCAGCTCACCAGTCCCTATGGCCGGGGAGCTGTTTTTT.

The rearrangement uses TRBV25-1 and TRBJ1-2, with a possible D match to TRBD1 (6 bases). There are 14 residues in the CDR3. CDR1 MGHDK and CDR2 SYGVNS come from the germline V gene. The germline V and J ends were trimmed by 7 bases and 2 bases, with 14 bases remaining between them. CDR3 DNA sequence: TGTGCCAGCACCCCGTCAGGACAGAACTATGGCTACACCTTC. It encodes CASTPSGQNYGYTF.

This chain connects TRBV28 to TRBJ1-1, with D uncertain. The CDR3 length is 15 residues. CDR1 MDHEN and CDR2 SYDVKM come from the germline V gene. V was pared by 5 bases and J by 0 bases, with 13 bases between. The CDR3 nucleotides read TGTGCCAGCAGTCGCCCCTTACAGATGAACACTGAAGCTTTCTTT. It encodes CASSRPLQMNTEAFF.

The chain uses TRBV29-1 and TRBJ1-2; 8 bases match TRBD1. The germline V gene encodes CDR1 SQVTM and CDR2 ANQGSEA. This CDR3 is built from 13 residues. The V gene end was trimmed by 0 bases and the J gene end by 8 bases; junction bases not matched to a gene: 5. Here the CDR3 DNA reads TGCAGCGTTGAAGATAGGACAGGGAGAGGCTACACCTTC. It yields the protein CSVEDRTGRGYTF.

This clone has just one count. This rearrangement joins TRBV3-1 (or the pseudogene TRBV3-2) to TRBJ1-4, with TRBD1 as a possible D gene (5 bases). The CDR3 is 13 residues long. V lost 4 bases and J lost 7, with 10 bases in between. Germline assignment: CDR1 LGHDT and CDR2 YNNKEL (reference sequence). Here the CDR3 DNA reads TGTGCCAGCAGCCCGGGGGTCCGTGAAAAACTGTTTTTT. Its translation is CASSPGVREKLFF.

The CDR3 region has the DNA TGTGCCAGCAGTGAAGCAGTAGGAGACAGGGGGTGGCCTAATGAAAAACTGTTTTTT. Its translation is CASSEAVGDRGWPNEKLFF. The V and J genes are TRBV2 and TRBJ1-4, with 9 positions matching TRBD1. Germline values: CDR1 SNHLY, CDR2 FYNNEI. J lost 3 bases, V lost 0 bases, and 11 bases had no gene match. The CDR3 is 19 residues long. Full variable domain (missing parts from reference TRBV2 and TRBJ1-4): EPEVTQTPSHQVTQMGQEVILRCVPISNHLYFYWYRQILGQKVEFLVSFYNNEISEKSEIFDDQFSVERPDGSNFTLKIRSTKLEDSAMYFCASSEAVGDRGWPNEKLFFGSGTQLSVL.

The chain carries TRBV7-3 and TRBJ1-2; TRBD1 agrees at 9 bases. From germline, CDR1 is SGHTA and CDR2 FQGTGA. V shed 5 bases, J shed 3 bases, and the junction held 7 bases outside the gene matches. The CDR3 sequence is 15 residues long. CDR3 loop: CASSTGQGIDYGYTF. In DNA, the CDR3 is TGTGCCAGCAGCACGGGACAGGGCATTGACTATGGCTACACCTTC.

The rearrangement links TRBV6-5 to TRBJ1-6; 7 bases map to TRBD1. Trimming took 6 bases from V and 10 from J; bases not matched to a gene: 9. The CDR3 runs to 14 residues. Looked up from germline, CDR1 is MNHEY and CDR2 is SVGAGI. CDR3 region: CASRDRDSLSPLHF. For the CDR3, the DNA is TGTGCCAGCAGAGACCGGGACAGCTTATCACCCCTCCACTTT.

The V call is TRBV24-1, the J call TRBJ2-6, with 12 bases identical to TRBD1. Germline V gene lookup returns CDR1 KGHDR and CDR2 SFDVKD. The CDR3 consists of 16 residues. The J segment lost 4 bases and the V segment lost 8 bases, leaving 5 bases of the junction unmatched. In DNA form, the CDR3 reads TGTGCCACCATGGGGACAGGGGGCTCCGGGGCCAACGTCCTGACTTTC. It yields the protein CATMGTGGSGANVLTF.

The chain uses TRBV4-3 and TRBJ2-7; tentative D call: TRBD2 (6 bases). Trimming cost V 0 bases and J 3 bases, with 9 bases left between them. CDR1 is LGHNA and CDR2 is YSLEER in the germline V gene. The CDR3 length is 14 residues. The CDR3 region is CASSQERGFYEQYF. The CDR3 nucleotides read TGCGCCAGCAGCCAAGAACGGGGGTTCTACGAGCAGTACTTC.

This sequence joins TRBV5-4 and TRBJ1-2; TRBD1 agrees at 7 bases. CDR1 and CDR2 from the germline V gene are SGHNT and YYREEE (reference sequence). The length of the CDR3 is 14 residues. The J segment lost 2 bases and the V segment lost 5 bases, leaving 6 bases of the junction unmatched. CDR3 sequence (DNA): TGTGCCAGCAGGCCCGCAGGGGGGAACTATGGCTACACCTTC. Translating gives CASRPAGGNYGYTF.

This clone was detected a few times. The chain recombines TRBV5-5 with TRBJ1-2, with 8 bases identical to TRBD1. Germline CDR1 SGHKS, CDR2 YYEKEE (reference sequence). V lost 4 bases, J lost 5 bases, and 7 bases stayed unmatched. The CDR3 extends over 14 amino acids. CDR3 DNA sequence: TGTGCCAGCAGCCCCCTACAGGGGGGTTATGGCTACACCTTC. Encoded protein: CASSPLQGGYGYTF.

This chain connects TRBV28 to TRBJ1-6; 9 nucleotides match TRBD1. The CDR3 covers 14 residues. Trimming removed 7 bases from V and 8 bases from J; junction bases left unmatched: 6. Germline V CDR1 and CDR2: MDHEN, SYDVKM. The CDR3 region has the DNA TGTGCCAGCATCGACAGGGGGAGATATTCACCCCTCCACTTT. Protein: CASIDRGRYSPLHF.